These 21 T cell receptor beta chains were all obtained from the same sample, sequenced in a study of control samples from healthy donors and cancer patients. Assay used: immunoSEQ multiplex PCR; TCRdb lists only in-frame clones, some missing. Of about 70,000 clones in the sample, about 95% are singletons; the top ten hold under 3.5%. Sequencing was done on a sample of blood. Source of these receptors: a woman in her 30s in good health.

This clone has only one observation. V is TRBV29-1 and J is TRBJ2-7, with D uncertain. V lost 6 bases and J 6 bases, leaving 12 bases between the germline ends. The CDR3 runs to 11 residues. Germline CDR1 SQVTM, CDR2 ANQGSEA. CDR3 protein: CSVWVGSEQYF. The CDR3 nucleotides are TGCAGCGTCTGGGTGGGGTCCGAGCAGTACTTC.

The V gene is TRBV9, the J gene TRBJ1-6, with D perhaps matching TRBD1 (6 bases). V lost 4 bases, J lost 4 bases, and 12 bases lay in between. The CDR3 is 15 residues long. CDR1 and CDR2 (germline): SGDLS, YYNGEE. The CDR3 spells CASSPGQFYNSPLHF. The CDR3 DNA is TGTGCCAGCAGCCCCGGACAGTTTTATAATTCACCCCTCCACTTT.

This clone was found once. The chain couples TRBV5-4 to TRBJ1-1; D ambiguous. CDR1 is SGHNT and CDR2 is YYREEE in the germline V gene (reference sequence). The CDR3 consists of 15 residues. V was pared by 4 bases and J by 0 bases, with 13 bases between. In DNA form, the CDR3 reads TGTGCCAGCAGCCCCGATCGGGCGTTGAACACTGAAGCTTTCTTT. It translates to CASSPDRALNTEAFF.

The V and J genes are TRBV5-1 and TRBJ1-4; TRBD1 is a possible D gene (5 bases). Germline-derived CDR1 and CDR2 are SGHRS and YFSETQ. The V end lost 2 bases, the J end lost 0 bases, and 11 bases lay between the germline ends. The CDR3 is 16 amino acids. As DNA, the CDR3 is TGCGCCAGCAGCTTAACAGGAGCTGCAACTAATGAAAAACTGTTTTTT. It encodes CASSLTGAATNEKLFF.

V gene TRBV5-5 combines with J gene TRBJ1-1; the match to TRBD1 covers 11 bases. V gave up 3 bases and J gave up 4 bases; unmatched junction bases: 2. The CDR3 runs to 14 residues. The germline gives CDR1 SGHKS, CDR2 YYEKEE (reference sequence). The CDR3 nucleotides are TGTGCCAGCAGCTCCGGGACAGGGGGCACTGAAGCTTTCTTT. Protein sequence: CASSSGTGGTEAFF.

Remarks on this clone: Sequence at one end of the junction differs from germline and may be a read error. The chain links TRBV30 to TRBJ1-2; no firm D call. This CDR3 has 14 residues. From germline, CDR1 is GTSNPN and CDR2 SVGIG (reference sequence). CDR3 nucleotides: TGTGCCTGGGGTGTATCGGGCGGGAACTATGGCTACACCTTC. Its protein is CAWGVSGGNYGYTF.

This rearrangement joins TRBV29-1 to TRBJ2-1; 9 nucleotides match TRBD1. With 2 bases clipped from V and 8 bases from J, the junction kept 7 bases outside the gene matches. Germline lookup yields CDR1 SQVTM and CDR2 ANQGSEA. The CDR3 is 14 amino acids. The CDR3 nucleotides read TGCAGCGTTGAAAGGGACAGGGATTTCGATGAGCAGTTCTTC. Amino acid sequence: CSVERDRDFDEQFF.

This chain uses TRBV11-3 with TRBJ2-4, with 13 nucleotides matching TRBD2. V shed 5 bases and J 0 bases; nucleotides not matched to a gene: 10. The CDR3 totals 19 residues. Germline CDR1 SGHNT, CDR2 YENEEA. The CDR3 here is CASSRKGLAGSSAKNIQYF. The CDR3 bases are TGTGCCAGCAGCCGCAAGGGACTAGCGGGGAGCTCAGCCAAAAACATTCAGTACTTC.

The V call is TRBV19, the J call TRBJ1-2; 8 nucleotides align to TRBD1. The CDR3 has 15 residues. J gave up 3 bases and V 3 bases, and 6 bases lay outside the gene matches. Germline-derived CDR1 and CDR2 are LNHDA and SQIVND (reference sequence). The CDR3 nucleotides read TGTGCCAGTAGTATTGGACAGGGCCCTTACTATGGCTACACCTTC. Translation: CASSIGQGPYYGYTF.

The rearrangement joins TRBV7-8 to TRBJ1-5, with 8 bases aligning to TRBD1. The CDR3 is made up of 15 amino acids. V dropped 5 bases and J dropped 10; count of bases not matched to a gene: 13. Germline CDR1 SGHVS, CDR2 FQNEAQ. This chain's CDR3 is CASSPTGTGSIPQHF. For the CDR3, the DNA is TGTGCCAGCAGCCCGACCGGGACAGGTTCCATCCCCCAGCATTTT.

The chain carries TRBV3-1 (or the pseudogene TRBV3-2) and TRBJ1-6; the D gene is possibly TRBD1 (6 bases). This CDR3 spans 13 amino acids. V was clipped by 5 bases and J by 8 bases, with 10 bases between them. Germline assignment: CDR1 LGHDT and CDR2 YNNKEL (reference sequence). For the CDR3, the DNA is TGTGCCAGCAGCACCCACAGGGATTCACCCCTCCACTTT. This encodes CASSTHRDSPLHF.

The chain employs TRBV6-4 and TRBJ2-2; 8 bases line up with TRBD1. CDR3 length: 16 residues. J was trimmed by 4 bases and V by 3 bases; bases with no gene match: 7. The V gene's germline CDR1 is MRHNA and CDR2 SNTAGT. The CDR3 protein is CASSEFGTGLTGELFF. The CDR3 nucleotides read TGTGCCAGCAGTGAATTTGGGACAGGACTCACCGGGGAGCTGTTTTTT.

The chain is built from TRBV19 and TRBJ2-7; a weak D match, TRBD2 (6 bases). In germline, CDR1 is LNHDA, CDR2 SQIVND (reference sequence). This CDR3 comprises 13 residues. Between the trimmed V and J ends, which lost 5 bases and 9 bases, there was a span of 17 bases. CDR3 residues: CASSPLASPVQYF. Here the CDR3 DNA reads TGTGCCAGTAGTCCACTAGCCAGCCCCGTGCAGTACTTC.

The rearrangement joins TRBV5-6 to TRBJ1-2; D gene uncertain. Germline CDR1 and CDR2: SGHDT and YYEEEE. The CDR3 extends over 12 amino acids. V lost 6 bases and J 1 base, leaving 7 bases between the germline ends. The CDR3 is CASIGNNYGYTF. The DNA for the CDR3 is TGTGCCAGCATCGGGAATAACTATGGCTACACCTTC.

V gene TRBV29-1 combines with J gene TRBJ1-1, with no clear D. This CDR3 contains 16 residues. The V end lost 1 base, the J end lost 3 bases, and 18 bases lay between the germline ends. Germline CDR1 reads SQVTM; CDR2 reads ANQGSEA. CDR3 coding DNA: TGCAGCGTTGAAGGGGTTTGGCAGGAAGGTGACACTGAAGCTTTCTTT. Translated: CSVEGVWQEGDTEAFF. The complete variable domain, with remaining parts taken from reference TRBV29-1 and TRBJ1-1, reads SAVISQKPSRDICQRGTSLTIQCQVDSQVTMMFWYRQQPGQSLTLIATANQGSEATYESGFVIDKFPISRPNLTFSTLTVSNMSPEDSSIYLCSVEGVWQEGDTEAFFGQGTRLTVV.

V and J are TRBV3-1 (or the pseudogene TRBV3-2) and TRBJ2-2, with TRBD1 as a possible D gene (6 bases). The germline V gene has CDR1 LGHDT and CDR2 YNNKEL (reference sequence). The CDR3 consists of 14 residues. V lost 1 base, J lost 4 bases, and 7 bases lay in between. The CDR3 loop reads CASSQGTVTGELFF. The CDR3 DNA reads TGTGCCAGCAGCCAAGGGACAGTCACCGGGGAGCTGTTTTTT.

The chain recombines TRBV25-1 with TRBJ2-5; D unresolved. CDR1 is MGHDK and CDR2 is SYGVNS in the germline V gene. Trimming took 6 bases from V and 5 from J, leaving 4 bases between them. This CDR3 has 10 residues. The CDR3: CASSGETQYF. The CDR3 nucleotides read TGTGCCAGCAGCGGGGAGACCCAGTACTTC. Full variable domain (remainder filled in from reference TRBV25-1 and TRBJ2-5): EADIYQTPRYLVIGTGKKITLECSQTMGHDKMYWYQQDPGMELHLIHYSYGVNSTEKGDLSSESTVSRIRTEHFPLTLESARPSHTSQYLCASSGETQYFGPGTRLLVL.

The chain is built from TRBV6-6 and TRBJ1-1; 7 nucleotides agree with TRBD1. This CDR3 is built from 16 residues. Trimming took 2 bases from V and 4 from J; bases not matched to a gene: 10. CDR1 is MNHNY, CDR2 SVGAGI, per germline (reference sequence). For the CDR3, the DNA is TGTGCCAGCAGTTACCCCCCAGGGGGTATTGCCACTGAAGCTTTCTTT. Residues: CASSYPPGGIATEAFF.

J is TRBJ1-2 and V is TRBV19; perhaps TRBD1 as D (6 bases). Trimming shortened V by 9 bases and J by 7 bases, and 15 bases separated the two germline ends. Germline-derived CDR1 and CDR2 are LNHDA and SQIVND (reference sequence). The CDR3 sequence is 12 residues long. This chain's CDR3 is CARKLTGLGYTF. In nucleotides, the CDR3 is TGTGCCAGGAAACTGACAGGTCTTGGCTACACCTTC.

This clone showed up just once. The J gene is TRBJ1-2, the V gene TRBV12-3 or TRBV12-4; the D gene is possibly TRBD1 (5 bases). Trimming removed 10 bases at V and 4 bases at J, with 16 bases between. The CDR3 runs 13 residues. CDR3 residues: CATLRVTGYGYTF. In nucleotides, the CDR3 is TGTGCCACCCTGAGAGTAACAGGCTATGGCTACACCTTC.

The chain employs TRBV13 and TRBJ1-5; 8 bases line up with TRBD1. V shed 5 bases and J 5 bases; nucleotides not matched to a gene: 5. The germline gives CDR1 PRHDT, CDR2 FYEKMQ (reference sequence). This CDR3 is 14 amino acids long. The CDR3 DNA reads TGTGCCAGCAGCATCGGACAGGGCGATCAGCCCCAGCATTTT. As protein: CASSIGQGDQPQHF. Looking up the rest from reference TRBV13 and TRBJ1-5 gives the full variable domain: AAGVIQSPRHLIKEKRETATLKCYPIPRHDTVYWYQQGPGQDPQFLISFYEKMQSDKGSIPDRFSAQQFSDYHSELNMSSLELGDSALYFCASSIGQGDQPQHFGDGTRLSIL.